These 22 T cell receptor beta chains were all obtained from the same sample, sequenced in a study of shared clonotypes between healthy human individuals. Sequencing was performed with immunoSEQ multiplex PCR; in TCRdb, only in-frame clones are kept and a portion is missing. The sample consists of approximately 2.4 million clones, around 95% of them appearing once. The sequenced sample was naive CD4+ T cells sorted from blood. The subset is: CD45RA+ positively selected. Every receptor here comes from a man aged 18-30 years in good health.

This clone was counted a single time. The rearrangement joins TRBV7-2 to TRBJ1-1, with a weak D call TRBD1 (6 bases). Trimming removed 7 bases from V and 10 bases from J, with 13 bases in between. Germline CDR1 is SGHTA and CDR2 is FQGNSA. This CDR3 has 11 amino acids. DNA of the CDR3: TGTGCCAGCACCCTGGGAGGGGGAGCTTTCTTT. Protein: CASTLGGGAFF.

The chain carries TRBV10-3 and TRBJ1-1; no definite D call. V was cut by 3 bases and J by 6 bases, with 8 bases left in between. Germline values: CDR1 ENHRY, CDR2 SYGVKD. The CDR3 totals 12 residues. The CDR3 spells CAISDRDSEAFF. As DNA, the CDR3 is TGTGCCATCAGTGATCGGGATTCTGAAGCTTTCTTT.

CDR3 region: CASKGQDGYNSPLHF. Here the CDR3 DNA reads TGTGCCAGCAAGGGCCAGGACGGTTATAATTCACCCCTCCACTTT. J is TRBJ1-6 and V is TRBV7-9; D is ambiguous. Germline lookup yields CDR1 SEHNR and CDR2 FQNEAQ (reference sequence). The CDR3 has 15 residues. V lost 7 bases and J 4 bases, leaving 14 bases between the germline ends. Full variable domain (remainder filled in from reference TRBV7-9 and TRBJ1-6): DTGVSQNPRHKITKRGQNVTFRCDPISEHNRLYWYRQTLGQGPEFLTYFQNEAQLEKSRLLSDRFSAERPKGSFSTLEIQRTEQGDSAMYLCASKGQDGYNSPLHFGNGTRLTVT.

V and J are TRBV19 and TRBJ1-6; D is perhaps TRBD1 (6 bases). This CDR3 is built from 15 residues. Germline V lookup: CDR1 LNHDA, CDR2 SQIVND (reference sequence). Trimming left V 7 bases short and J 7 bases short, with 17 bases between. DNA for the CDR3: TGTGCCAGTACCCGTGGGGACAAGGAAAATTCACCCCTCCACTTT. Translation: CASTRGDKENSPLHF.

The chain has TRBV5-6 and TRBJ2-1; D tentatively fits TRBD1 or TRBD2 (5 bases each). The CDR3 has 11 residues. V gave up 0 bases and J gave up 16 bases, with 11 bases separating them. The germline V gene has CDR1 SGHDT and CDR2 YYEEEE. CDR3 nucleotides: TGTGCCAGCAGCTTGGCCGGGGACCCCTTCTTC. Protein sequence: CASSLAGDPFF.

This chain connects TRBV15 to TRBJ2-7, with TRBD1 matching 9 bases. Per germline, CDR1 LNHNV and CDR2 YYDKDF (reference sequence). V trimming: 2 bases; J trimming: 3 bases; junction bases outside the gene matches: 2. CDR3 size: 14 residues. The CDR3 DNA sequence: TGTGCCACCAGCAGACAGACAGGGGGCTACGAGCAGTACTTC. Its protein is CATSRQTGGYEQYF.

About this clone itself: Other DNA sequences in this sample translate to the same CDR3. The rearrangement uses TRBV10-3 and TRBJ2-3; TRBD1 matches 8 bases. The CDR3 spans 16 residues. J gave up 4 bases and V 4 bases, and 10 bases lay outside the gene matches. The germline V gene encodes CDR1 ENHRY and CDR2 SYGVKD. The CDR3 nucleotides are TGTGCCATCAGTGCATCCGGGACAGGTGTCGCAGATACGCAGTATTTT. Amino acids: CAISASGTGVADTQYF.

A remark on this clone: Additional DNA sequences in this sample encode the identical CDR3. The gene calls are TRBV6-6 and TRBJ2-7; tentatively, D is TRBD2 (6 bases). V lost 0 bases, J lost 0 bases, and 6 bases lay in between. The CDR3 extends over 14 amino acids. The V gene's germline CDR1 is MNHNY and CDR2 SVGAGI (reference sequence). The CDR3: CASSYSGGSYEQYF. In DNA form, the CDR3 reads TGTGCCAGCAGTTACTCGGGGGGCTCCTACGAGCAGTACTTC.

The chain employs TRBV19 and TRBJ2-7, with a possible D match to TRBD2 (5 bases). CDR1 and CDR2 from the germline V gene are LNHDA and SQIVND (reference sequence). V lost 6 bases and J lost 2, with 17 bases in between. The CDR3 loop spans 15 amino acids. CDR3 region: CASRDPGELTYEQYF. CDR3 nucleotides: TGTGCCAGTAGAGATCCTGGGGAGCTCACCTACGAGCAGTACTTC. The whole variable domain, filled in from reference TRBV19 and TRBJ2-7, reads DGGITQSPKYLFRKEGQNVTLSCEQNLNHDAMYWYRQDPGQGLRLIYYSQIVNDFQKGDIAEGYSVSREKKESFPLTVTSAQKNPTAFYLCASRDPGELTYEQYFGPGTRLTVT.

The rearrangement uses TRBV6-6 and TRBJ1-6, with D hard to call. Trimming stripped 4 bases from V and 9 bases from J, with 7 bases between. Germline V gives CDR1 MNHNY, CDR2 SVGAGI (reference sequence). The CDR3 extends over 12 amino acids. The CDR3 here is CASSSAGSPLHF. CDR3 nucleotide sequence: TGTGCCAGCAGTTCCGCGGGTTCACCCCTCCACTTT.

A word on this clone: This CDR3 is also generated by other DNA sequences in the sample. This chain uses TRBV5-1 with TRBJ2-3; D may correspond to TRBD1 or TRBD2 (5 bases each). The CDR3 consists of 12 residues. Per the germline V gene, CDR1 is SGHRS and CDR2 is YFSETQ. The V gene lost 2 bases and the J gene lost 6 bases, with 7 bases spanning the gap. CDR3 sequence (DNA): TGCGCCAGCAGCTTAGAGGGGGATACGCAGTATTTT. It encodes CASSLEGDTQYF.

This clone appeared once. This chain links TRBV9 with TRBJ2-7; D is unresolved. Germline CDR1 is SGDLS and CDR2 is YYNGEE. CDR3 length equals 14 residues. V lost 3 bases and J lost 0, with 10 bases in between. CDR3 DNA sequence: TGTGCCAGCAGCGGAAGCCAGAGCTCCTACGAGCAGTACTTC. It is translated as CASSGSQSSYEQYF. The whole variable domain, remainder taken from reference TRBV9 and TRBJ2-7, is DSGVTQTPKHLITATGQRVTLRCSPRSGDLSVYWYQQSLDQGLQFLIQYYNGEERAKGNILERFSAQQFPDLHSELNLSSLELGDSALYFCASSGSQSSYEQYFGPGTRLTVT.

The chain carries TRBV4-1 and TRBJ2-1, with 10 bases aligning to TRBD2. The CDR3 has 16 residues. Germline CDR1 reads MGHRA; CDR2 reads YSYEKL. Unmatched junction bases numbered 7, after V lost 0 bases and J lost 8 bases. DNA of the CDR3: TGCGCCAGCAGCCAAGATCTAGCGGGAGATAGAGATGAGCAGTTCTTC. This sequence encodes CASSQDLAGDRDEQFF.

The rearrangement joins TRBV4-1 to TRBJ2-1, with 12 bases fitting TRBD2. The germline V gene encodes CDR1 MGHRA and CDR2 YSYEKL. Losses at the gene ends were 4 bases for V and 0 bases for J; bases not matched to a gene: 7. The CDR3 covers 18 residues. The CDR3 DNA sequence: TGCGCCAGCAGCCTCCGACTAGCGGGGGTGAGCTCCTACAATGAGCAGTTCTTC. Protein sequence: CASSLRLAGVSSYNEQFF.

The chain carries TRBV30 and TRBJ1-6; tentative D call: TRBD1 (5 bases). Looked up from germline, CDR1 is GTSNPN and CDR2 is SVGIG (reference sequence). V lost 5 bases and J 9 bases, leaving 17 bases between the germline ends. The CDR3 sequence is 14 residues long. The CDR3 nucleotides are TGTGCCTGGGGACGGTGGGGGGATGTTTCACCCCTCCACTTT. Amino acid sequence: CAWGRWGDVSPLHF.

In nucleotides, the CDR3 is TGTGCCAGCAGCGCGACCGGGACAGGGGGTGAAAAACTGTTTTTT. The encoded protein is CASSATGTGGEKLFF. J is TRBJ1-4 and V is TRBV7-4; the match to TRBD1 covers 11 bases. Per the germline V gene, CDR1 is SGHVT and CDR2 is SQSDAQ. V was pared by 5 bases and J by 7 bases, with 6 bases of the junction left unmatched. The CDR3 spans 15 residues.

The chain joins TRBV7-6 to TRBJ2-1; TRBD2 is a possible D gene (5 bases). The CDR3 runs 13 residues. V was trimmed by 5 bases and J by 10 bases, leaving 15 bases between them. CDR1 is SGHVS, CDR2 FNYEAQ, per germline. The CDR3 is CASSPVSWEEQFF. The CDR3 DNA sequence: TGTGCCAGCAGCCCAGTCTCCTGGGAGGAGCAGTTCTTC.

This chain links TRBV6-1 with TRBJ2-5; 10 bases match TRBD2. CDR3 size: 15 residues. Germline V gives CDR1 MNHNS, CDR2 SASEGT. V lost 2 bases and J lost 6; bases outside the gene matches: 6. CDR3 sequence (DNA): TGTGCCAGCAGTGAACTAGCGGGAGTAGGGCAGACCCAGTACTTC. This gives the protein CASSELAGVGQTQYF.

Points on this clone: Other DNA sequences in this sample translate to the same CDR3. The chain carries TRBV7-9 and TRBJ1-1; no reliable D call. The V end lost 2 bases, the J end lost 3 bases, and 13 bases lay between the germline ends. Germline V lookup: CDR1 SEHNR, CDR2 FQNEAQ (reference sequence). There are 15 residues in the CDR3. CDR3 amino acids: CASSLSRGIDTEAFF. DNA of the CDR3: TGTGCCAGCAGCTTAAGTCGGGGTATTGACACTGAAGCTTTCTTT.

The chain uses TRBV2 and TRBJ2-7, with D possibly TRBD1 on 5 matching bases. CDR3 length equals 11 residues. Trimming took 8 bases from V and 3 from J, leaving 8 bases between them. Germline CDR1 is SNHLY and CDR2 is FYNNEI. The CDR3 is CASGRDYEQYF. Written as DNA, the CDR3 is TGTGCCAGCGGCAGGGACTACGAGCAGTACTTC.

About this clone: The sample carries other DNA sequences with the same CDR3. This rearrangement joins TRBV5-4 to TRBJ2-3; the D gene is possibly TRBD1 (6 bases). V shed 4 bases and J shed 0 bases, with 9 bases lying between them. The germline CDR1 and CDR2 sequences are SGHNT and YYREEE (reference sequence). The CDR3 runs to 14 residues. This CDR3 is CASSLDSSTDTQYF. Written as DNA, the CDR3 is TGTGCCAGCAGCCTGGACAGTAGCACAGATACGCAGTATTTT.

The chain carries TRBV29-1 and TRBJ2-3; 7 bases align to TRBD1. Germline V gene sequence: CDR1 SQVTM, CDR2 ANQGSEA. CDR3 size: 14 residues. J was trimmed by 6 bases and V by 6 bases; bases with no gene match: 12. DNA of the CDR3: TGCAGCGTCCTCCCGCAGGGGGTTGCTGATACGCAGTATTTT. Translation gives CSVLPQGVADTQYF.